A selection of T cell receptor beta chains follows, all from one sample in a study of Graves' ophthalmopathy and Graves' hyperthyroidism. TCRdb re-derived calls from the multiplex PCR reads in MiXCR, one entry per CDR3 protein. The sample includes 300,000 to 500,000 distinct CDR3 sequences, just over 15% of them seen just once. Specimen: peripheral blood. The receptors originated from a woman younger than 35 with stable Graves' hyperthyroidism. The CDR3 runs from the conserved cysteine through the conserved F or W. The D gene is left open where the match is weak. Only part of the rows carry a size: once, few, many, or a class if the clone is expanded.

>TRBJ1-1|many|NA|TRBV5-1
TGCGCCAGCAGCCTAACGGCTGGGGGGTCGGAAGCTTTCTTT
CASSLTAGGSEAFF
>TRBJ1-1|NA|TRBD1|TRBV28
TGTGCCAGCAGTTCGGTAAAGGGGGCGTTAAACACTGAAGCTTGCTTT
CASSSVKGALNTEACF
>TRBJ1-1|NA|NA|TRBV12-3/TRBV12-4
TGTGCCAGCAGTTTGACGTTTATGAACACTGAAGCTTTCTTT
CASSLTFMNTEAFF
>TRBJ2-5|many|NA|TRBV2
TGTGCCAGCAGTGAAGAATACCGCGAGACCCAGTACTTC
CASSEEYRETQYF
>TRBJ1-2|many|NA|TRBV4-2
TGTGCCAGCAGCCAAGAAGCAGACTCTAACTATGGCTACACCTTC
CASSQEADSNYGYTF
>TRBJ1-2|few|NA|TRBV6-5
TGTGCCAGCGGTTACTCTGGTCTCCCAGATCTCAACTATGGCTACACCTTC
CASGYSGLPDLNYGYTF
>TRBJ1-1|few|NA|TRBV20-1
TGCAGTGCTAGAGTAGAAGGGCAGCTGAACACTGAAGCTTTCTTT
CSARVEGQLNTEAFF
>TRBJ2-4|NA|NA|TRBV24-1
TGTGCCACCAGTGATTTCGGCAGTGACATTAAGTACTTC
CATSDFGSDIKYF
>TRBJ1-6|NA|TRBD1|TRBV9
TGTGCCAGCAGCGTAGGACAGGGTAATAATTCACCCCTCCACTTT
CASSVGQGNNSPLHF
>TRBJ2-7|NA|NA|TRBV3-1
TGTGCCAGCAGCCAAGCCCATCAGGGCTCCTACGAGCAGTACTTC
CASSQAHQGSYEQYF
>TRBJ2-4|few|TRBD1|TRBV5-8
TGTGCCAGCAGCTCCGGACAGGGCATTCAGTACTTC
CASSSGQGIQYF
>TRBJ1-2|many|NA|TRBV28
TGTGCCAGCAGTTTGCAGGATCTGAACTATGGCTACACCTTC
CASSLQDLNYGYTF
>TRBJ2-7|many|NA|TRBV7-6
TGTGCCAGCAGCTTAGTTGGGACCGTTAGCTCCTACGAGCAGTACTTC
CASSLVGTVSSYEQYF
>TRBJ2-4|few|NA|TRBV12-3/TRBV12-4
TGTGCCAGCAGTTACTTGGGACGCGGGAACATTCAGTACTTC
CASSYLGRGNIQYF
>TRBJ1-1|NA|NA|TRBV29-1
TGCAGCGTCAAGGGGAAGCCGGGCACTGAAGCTTTCTTT
CSVKGKPGTEAFF
>TRBJ1-2|many|NA|TRBV20-1
TGCAGTGCTAAGGGGTATGGCTACACCTTC
CSAKGYGYTF
>TRBJ2-7|NA|NA|TRBV9
TGTGCCAGCAGCCCCTCCGGGACACTCCACTCCTACGAGCAGTACTTC
CASSPSGTLHSYEQYF
>TRBJ1-1|many|NA|TRBV15
TGTGCCACCAGCAGGGATGAAGTGAACACTGAAGCTTTCTTT
CATSRDEVNTEAFF
>TRBJ1-1|many|NA|TRBV11-2
TGTGCCAGCAGCTTAGTTGGGGGGCGCGAGACTGAAGCTTTCTTT
CASSLVGGRETEAFF
>TRBJ2-2|NA|TRBD1|TRBV10-3
TGTGCCATCAGTCCCGGGACAGGGGGACGCGGGGAGCTGTTTTTT
CAISPGTGGRGELFF
>TRBJ2-7|few|NA|TRBV5-1
TGCGCCAGCAGCGGCCAAGGGGTGGGCTCCTACGAGCAGTACTTC
CASSGQGVGSYEQYF
>TRBJ1-1|many|TRBD1|TRBV7-8
TGTGCCAGCAGCTTCGGACAGGCCGTGAGGGCTTTCTTT
CASSFGQAVRAFF
>TRBJ1-5|NA|NA|TRBV4-1
TGCGCCAGCAGCCAAGGGGCCCTGGGGGTTGGCAATCAGCCCCAGCATTTT
CASSQGALGVGNQPQHF
>TRBJ1-5|NA|TRBD1|TRBV19
TGTGCCAGTAGTACCCAGGGGGCTCGTCAGCCCCAGCATTTT
CASSTQGARQPQHF
>TRBJ1-4|many|NA|TRBV19
TGTGCCAGTAGTATAGACCTTCTGGCGCAGGGGTCAAATGAAAAACTGTTTTTT
CASSIDLLAQGSNEKLFF